The source of this TCR beta chain is a study of blood T cell repertoires in COVID-19. How the authors handled the data: From reference gene primer amplification, estimates of nucleated cell counts were derived. TCRdb's copy holds only in-frame clones and misses some; the assay was immunoSEQ multiplex PCR. D and trimming come from the DNA, and the V and J calls and clone size come from that table. The profile shows roughly 250,000 clones, roughly 93% of them singletons. The CDR3 sequence is 13 residues long. Germline values: CDR1 GTSNPN, CDR2 SVGIG (reference sequence). V lost 8 bases and J lost 6, with 20 bases in between.

The receptor was derived from a woman aged 40 to 50 with acute COVID-19. Material for sequencing was PBMCs or T cells enriched from blood (not recorded which). The rearrangement joins TRBV30 to TRBJ2-7, with D possibly being TRBD2 (6 bases). The CDR3: CALTGVGVTEQYF. The DNA of the CDR3 is TGTGCCCTAACGGGGGTGGGGGTCACCGAGCAGTACTTC.